The 7 T cell receptor beta chains in this list originate from one sample, sequenced in a study of T cell changes during pregnancy in multiple sclerosis. Repertoires were generated with immunoSEQ multiplex PCR, while TCRdb's copy carries only in-frame clones and drops some. The sample contains about 8,500 clones, 70% to 90% of which appear only once. The material was CD8+ T cells from peripheral blood mononuclear cells, obtained in the first trimester of pregnancy. Receptor source: a female donor in good health, enrolled as a control in a pregnancy study.

The genes are TRBV11-2 and TRBJ1-1; TRBD1 agrees at 8 bases. J gave up 0 bases and V 5 bases, and 14 bases lay outside the gene matches. This CDR3 has 18 residues. Looked up from germline, CDR1 is SGHAT and CDR2 is FQNNGV. CDR3 coding DNA: TGTGCCAGCAGCCCTAATACCCGGGACAGGACTATGAACACTGAAGCTTTCTTT. Its protein is CASSPNTRDRTMNTEAFF.

The chain is built from TRBV6-4 and TRBJ2-1; TRBD2 matches at 11 bases. There are 15 residues in the CDR3. With 5 bases clipped from V and 5 bases from J, the junction kept 5 bases outside the gene matches. Germline V lookup: CDR1 MRHNA, CDR2 SNTAGT. The CDR3 is CASSRLAGLNNEQFF. The CDR3 coding sequence is TGTGCCAGCAGTAGACTAGCGGGGCTAAACAATGAGCAGTTCTTC.

The chain employs TRBV9 and TRBJ1-5; a weak D match, TRBD1 (5 bases). Trimming took 0 bases from V and 5 from J, leaving 9 bases between them. The CDR3 extends over 14 amino acids. The germline V gene has CDR1 SGDLS and CDR2 YYNGEE. CDR3 DNA: TGTGCCAGCAGCGTAGGTGGGGGGGATCAGCCCCAGCATTTT. Protein sequence: CASSVGGGDQPQHF.

The CDR3 DNA reads as TGTGCCAGCAGCTTGAGTGCGGGGGGAAACACTGAAGCTTTCTTT. It encodes CASSLSAGGNTEAFF. The chain joins TRBV5-5 to TRBJ1-1; D is possibly TRBD1 (5 bases). CDR1 SGHKS and CDR2 YYEKEE come from the germline V gene (reference sequence). The CDR3 is 15 residues long. V was cut by 1 base and J by 2 bases, with 12 bases left in between.

The J gene is TRBJ1-4, the V gene TRBV28, with 7 bases that match TRBD1. The V and J ends lost 6 bases and 2 bases, in that order; junction bases with no gene match: 6. Germline V lookup: CDR1 MDHEN, CDR2 SYDVKM. This CDR3 region has 15 residues. Here the CDR3 DNA reads TGTGCCAGCAGCCGCTGGGACAGCACTAATGAAAAACTGTTTTTT. It yields the protein CASSRWDSTNEKLFF.

The rearrangement links TRBV27 to TRBJ2-6; 10 bases map to TRBD2. Germline values: CDR1 MNHEY, CDR2 SMNVEV (reference sequence). CDR3 length: 20 amino acids. The V and J ends lost 4 bases and 0 bases, in that order; junction bases with no gene match: 12. CDR3 protein: CASSYQREGPTSSGANVLTF. The CDR3 DNA reads as TGTGCCAGCAGTTACCAGCGGGAGGGCCCTACTTCCTCTGGGGCCAACGTCCTGACTTTC.

The J gene is TRBJ2-3, the V gene TRBV9; 7 bases map to TRBD2. The germline V gene has CDR1 SGDLS and CDR2 YYNGEE. The V segment lost 5 bases and the J segment 3 bases; nucleotides outside the gene matches: 3. This CDR3 is built from 13 residues. DNA of the CDR3: TGTGCCAGCAGTAGCGGGCAAACAGATACGCAGTATTTT. It is translated as CASSSGQTDTQYF.